This TCR beta chain was identified during a study of OX40 agonist ivuxolimab in advanced cancers. At the level of the study: With a range of roughly 20 to 85, age averaged approximately 55 years, and approximately 83% were male.

Libraries were prepared by immunoSEQ multiplex PCR; TCRdb keeps only in-frame clonotypes and omits some of them. The profile shows tens of thousands of clones, more than 90% of them singletons. This CDR3 contains 16 residues. The germline V gene has CDR1 SGHTA and CDR2 FQGTGA. Unmatched junction bases numbered 6, after V lost 5 bases and J lost 5 bases. This sample comprised CD4+ or CD8+ T cells sorted from blood, obtained in a trial of the OX40 agonist ivuxolimab. This sequence originates from an adult with an advanced solid tumor such as melanoma, head and neck, liver or kidney cancer. V is TRBV7-3 and J is TRBJ2-1, with TRBD2 identical over 13 bases. The CDR3 reads CASSLVGTSGDNEQFF. CDR3 coding DNA: TGTGCCAGCAGCCTCGTTGGGACTAGCGGGGACAATGAGCAGTTCTTC.